The TCR beta chain under discussion was sequenced for a study of identical twins. Germline CDR1 and CDR2: MNHNS and SASEGT. The CDR3 runs to 15 residues. With 5 bases clipped from V and 7 bases from J, the junction kept 11 bases outside the gene matches. Overall study results and limits: While abundant cord blood beta clonotypes carried fewer insertions, memory repertoires showed no such pattern.

TCRdb called the 5' RACE reads again in MiXCR, with one record for every CDR3 protein. The sample has under 300,000 distinct CDR3 sequences, approximately 5.9% seen once. In the case of this clonotype: Its antigen is as yet unknown.

The same sample was also studied in work on T cells expressing NK-cell markers. That paper notes: Seven of eight sequenced donors tested HCMV-seropositive; one tested seronegative.

The sequence was collected from a woman between 18 and 29 years old in good health. Sequenced input: CD8+ T cells sorted from blood. J is TRBJ1-2 and V is TRBV6-1, with 9 nucleotides matching TRBD1. The CDR3 is CASSRQRDRAFGYTF. As DNA, the CDR3 is TGTGCCAGCAGTCGTCAGAGGGACAGGGCGTTTGGCTACACCTTC.